This is a list of T cell receptor beta chains from one sample in a study of response to subunit inactivated influenza vaccine. MiXCR, run by TCRdb on the RT-PCR reads, gives a single entry per CDR3 protein. The sample has about 500,000 distinct CDR3 sequences; approximately 17% are singletons. The sample here was CD4+ T cells sorted from PBMCs, taken 23 to 25 months after vaccination. The receptors come from a man aged 50 to 75 who received an inactivated influenza vaccine. Each CDR3 is given with its conserved first and last residue. The D gene is left open where the match is weak.

D	V	CDR3
.	TRBV5-1	CASSPDVTGATEAFF
.	TRBV5-6	CASSKETEAFF
.	TRBV7-9	CASSFLGVKNEQFF
TRBD2	TRBV6-5	CASSYSRGVYEQYF
.	TRBV9	CASSAQAGPGNQPQHF
.	TRBV12-3/TRBV12-4	CASSFSKTGLIYNEQFF
.	TRBV28	CASNTKGQGRNEQFF
TRBD2	TRBV6-5	CASSYREGHEQYF
.	TRBV12-3/TRBV12-4	CASSLGVANEKLFF
.	TRBV7-9	CASTPNHDQPQHF
TRBD1	TRBV11-2	CASSLAGTDHGNTIYF
TRBD1	TRBV30	CAWSASRTGFNEKLFF
.	TRBV10-3	CATSHGERGETQYF
.	TRBV6-4	CASSDSLEQYF
TRBD1	TRBV4-1	CASSLGIGTGKSYEQYF
TRBD1	TRBV6-5	CATISRTGHLTDTQYF
TRBD2	TRBV20-1	CSAPGGLYNEQFF
.	TRBV7-2	CASSLMQVSYEQYF
TRBD1	TRBV5-1	CASSFTGGRNTEAFF
.	TRBV29-1	CSAIKKTEAFF
TRBD2	TRBV3-1	CASSHRAGGPSDTQYF
TRBD1	TRBV6-5	CASSYATGAEEEKLFF
TRBD2	TRBV20-1	CSADSLGLAGSSYNEQFF